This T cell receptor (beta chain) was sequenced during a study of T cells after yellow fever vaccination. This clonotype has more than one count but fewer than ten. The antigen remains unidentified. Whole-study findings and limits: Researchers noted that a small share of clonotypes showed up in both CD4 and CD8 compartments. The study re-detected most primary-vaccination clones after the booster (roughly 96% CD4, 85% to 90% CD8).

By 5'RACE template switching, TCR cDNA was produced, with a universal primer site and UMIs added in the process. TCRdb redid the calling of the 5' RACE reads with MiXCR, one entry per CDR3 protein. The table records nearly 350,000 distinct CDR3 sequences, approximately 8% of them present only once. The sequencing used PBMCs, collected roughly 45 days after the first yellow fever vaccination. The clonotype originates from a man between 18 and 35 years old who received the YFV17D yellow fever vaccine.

The CDR3 DNA is TGTGCCAGCAGCCTCGAGGGGGTGGAGACCCAGTACTTC. Protein sequence: CASSLEGVETQYF. The chain is built from TRBV7-9 and TRBJ2-5; TRBD1 is a possible D gene (6 bases). The CDR3 consists of 13 residues. In germline, CDR1 is SEHNR, CDR2 FQNEAQ (reference sequence). Trimming pared 5 bases from V and 5 bases from J, leaving 12 bases between. Using reference TRBV7-9 and TRBJ2-5 for the parts outside the CDR3, the full variable domain is DTGVSQNPRHKITKRGQNVTFRCDPISEHNRLYWYRQTLGQGPEFLTYFQNEAQLEKSRLLSDRFSAERPKGSFSTLEIQRTEQGDSAMYLCASSLEGVETQYFGPGTRLLVL.